A single T cell receptor beta chain is shown here with its context. What this receptor recognizes is not known. No much larger clone exists at a distance of one base, and base qualities are not known. These reads were obtained on an Illumina NovaSeq 6000. Synthesis of TCR cDNA relied on 5'RACE template switching, a step that introduced a universal primer site along with unique molecular identifiers. cDNA synthesis was primed from both the TCR alpha and TCR beta constant segments. Two PCR steps were used to amplify libraries, with sample barcodes and sequencing adapters being added in the second step. Sequencing of the libraries was done on either Illumina HiSeq 2500 (2x100 bp) or NovaSeq (2x150 bp). Processing in the source paper ran as follows. MIGEC was used to demultiplex reads and collapse the reads into UMI consensus sequences, and MiXCR was used for V(D)J alignment. Vaccine-responding clonotypes were defined with edgeR using replicate PBMC samples, requiring FDR below 0.01 and a log2 fold change above 5 up to day 15. Each bulk clonotype was labeled CD4 or CD8 based on which sequenced repertoire, CD4 or CD8, contained the clonotype at higher abundance. The raw public reads went through TCRdb reprocessing: fastp at Q25, MiXCR clone calling, in-frame beta chains kept. For every CDR3 protein sequence, its rows merge into one entry that carries the most common genes and DNA. TCRdb, not the authors, supplied the V and J calls. This sample has some 300,000 distinct CDR3 sequences in its table, and about 10% of those were observed once. The top ten hold about 3% of the sample.

This sample was taken from a study of T cells after yellow fever vaccination (dated by TCRdb to the late 2010s). Some background on the complete study: Libraries from fractions with low cell numbers were prepared with the SMART-Seq v4 Ultra Low Input RNA kit. Bulk TCR alpha and beta repertoires were sequenced longitudinally to track T-cell clones before and after primary and booster YFV17D yellow fever vaccination. Two healthy male donors made up the cohort, one aged 18 to 29 years and the other aged 30 to 39 years. Blood samples were taken at several timepoints before and after primary and secondary immunization, and bulk PBMC replicates and cell subsets were isolated.

General study outcomes and caveats: The secondary T-cell response was weaker than the primary response but faster, peaking on day 5 instead of day 15. A small fraction of clonotypes showed up in both the CD4 and CD8 compartments, probably as a result of convergent recombination. After the booster, most of the clones that had expanded following primary vaccination were detected again (almost 98% of CD4 and 85% to 90% of CD8), which suggests that memory was broadly maintained. The study included only a couple of donors, which limits how far the findings can be generalized. Computational filtering was needed because FACS-sorted repertoires could contain abundant contaminating clonotypes from the bulk population.

In light of the paper, this sample's treatment or condition label describes: live attenuated yellow fever vaccine strain. PBMCs were isolated from peripheral blood using a standard Ficoll-Paque protocol. CD4 and CD8 T-cell fractions were isolated with Dynabeads CD4 and CD8 positive selection kits. RNA was extracted with TriZol from bulk PBMCs, CD4 and CD8 fractions, and dextramer-positive and dextramer-negative fractions. The sample here was CD4+ T cells sorted from PBMCs, taken 45 days after the yellow fever booster vaccination. The origin of this receptor is a man between 18 and 29 years old who received the YFV17D yellow fever vaccine.

The CDR3: CASSPVGGGGETQYF. Here is the DNA: TGTGCCAGCAGCCCCGTGGGGGGGGGCGGGGAGACCCAGTACTTC. In this chain, TRBV5-4 is recombined with TRBJ2-5, and TRBD2 may be the D gene, going by 7 matching bases. CDR1 and CDR2 (SGHNT, YYREEE) derive from the germline V gene (reference sequence). V lost 4 bases and J lost 5 bases; the stretch between them is 18 bases long. Including the terminal cysteine and phenylalanine, the CDR3 comprises 15 residues. The CDR3 DNA has 45 bases and is translated from base 1. Where the CDR3 stops, the reference TRBV5-4 and TRBJ2-5 genes take over; the full variable domain is ETGVTQSPTHLIKTRGQQVTLRCSSQSGHNTVSWYQQALGQGPQFIFQYYREEENGRGNFPPRFSGLQFPNYSSELNVNALELDDSALYLCASSPVGGGGETQYFGPGTRLLVL.